The clone carrying this T cell receptor (beta chain) has only a few counts. What it binds is not known. The 5'RACE template-switching step produced TCR cDNA and added a universal primer site and UMIs. TCRdb re-derived calls from the 5' RACE reads in MiXCR, one entry per CDR3 protein. The sample comprises approximately 510,000 distinct CDR3 sequences, 20% to 25% of which are singletons, and about 17% rests with the top ten. The CDR3 spans 14 residues. The V gene lost 2 bases and the J gene lost 4 bases, with 11 bases spanning the gap. This sample was taken from a study of T cells after yellow fever vaccination. Study-wide findings and caveats: Subsequent to the booster, the majority of primary-vaccination clones reappeared (around 95% CD4, 80% to 90% CD8). Only a minor proportion of clonotypes was detected across both CD4 and CD8 compartments.

This receptor was obtained from a man aged 18 to 35 who received the YFV17D yellow fever vaccine. This sequence joins TRBV12-3 or TRBV12-4 and TRBJ2-5; D ambiguous. The sample was PBMCs, taken about 21 days after the first yellow fever vaccination. CDR3 residues: CASSLTRSSETQYF. CDR3 bases: TGTGCCAGCAGTTTAACCAGGTCGTCAGAGACCCAGTACTTC.